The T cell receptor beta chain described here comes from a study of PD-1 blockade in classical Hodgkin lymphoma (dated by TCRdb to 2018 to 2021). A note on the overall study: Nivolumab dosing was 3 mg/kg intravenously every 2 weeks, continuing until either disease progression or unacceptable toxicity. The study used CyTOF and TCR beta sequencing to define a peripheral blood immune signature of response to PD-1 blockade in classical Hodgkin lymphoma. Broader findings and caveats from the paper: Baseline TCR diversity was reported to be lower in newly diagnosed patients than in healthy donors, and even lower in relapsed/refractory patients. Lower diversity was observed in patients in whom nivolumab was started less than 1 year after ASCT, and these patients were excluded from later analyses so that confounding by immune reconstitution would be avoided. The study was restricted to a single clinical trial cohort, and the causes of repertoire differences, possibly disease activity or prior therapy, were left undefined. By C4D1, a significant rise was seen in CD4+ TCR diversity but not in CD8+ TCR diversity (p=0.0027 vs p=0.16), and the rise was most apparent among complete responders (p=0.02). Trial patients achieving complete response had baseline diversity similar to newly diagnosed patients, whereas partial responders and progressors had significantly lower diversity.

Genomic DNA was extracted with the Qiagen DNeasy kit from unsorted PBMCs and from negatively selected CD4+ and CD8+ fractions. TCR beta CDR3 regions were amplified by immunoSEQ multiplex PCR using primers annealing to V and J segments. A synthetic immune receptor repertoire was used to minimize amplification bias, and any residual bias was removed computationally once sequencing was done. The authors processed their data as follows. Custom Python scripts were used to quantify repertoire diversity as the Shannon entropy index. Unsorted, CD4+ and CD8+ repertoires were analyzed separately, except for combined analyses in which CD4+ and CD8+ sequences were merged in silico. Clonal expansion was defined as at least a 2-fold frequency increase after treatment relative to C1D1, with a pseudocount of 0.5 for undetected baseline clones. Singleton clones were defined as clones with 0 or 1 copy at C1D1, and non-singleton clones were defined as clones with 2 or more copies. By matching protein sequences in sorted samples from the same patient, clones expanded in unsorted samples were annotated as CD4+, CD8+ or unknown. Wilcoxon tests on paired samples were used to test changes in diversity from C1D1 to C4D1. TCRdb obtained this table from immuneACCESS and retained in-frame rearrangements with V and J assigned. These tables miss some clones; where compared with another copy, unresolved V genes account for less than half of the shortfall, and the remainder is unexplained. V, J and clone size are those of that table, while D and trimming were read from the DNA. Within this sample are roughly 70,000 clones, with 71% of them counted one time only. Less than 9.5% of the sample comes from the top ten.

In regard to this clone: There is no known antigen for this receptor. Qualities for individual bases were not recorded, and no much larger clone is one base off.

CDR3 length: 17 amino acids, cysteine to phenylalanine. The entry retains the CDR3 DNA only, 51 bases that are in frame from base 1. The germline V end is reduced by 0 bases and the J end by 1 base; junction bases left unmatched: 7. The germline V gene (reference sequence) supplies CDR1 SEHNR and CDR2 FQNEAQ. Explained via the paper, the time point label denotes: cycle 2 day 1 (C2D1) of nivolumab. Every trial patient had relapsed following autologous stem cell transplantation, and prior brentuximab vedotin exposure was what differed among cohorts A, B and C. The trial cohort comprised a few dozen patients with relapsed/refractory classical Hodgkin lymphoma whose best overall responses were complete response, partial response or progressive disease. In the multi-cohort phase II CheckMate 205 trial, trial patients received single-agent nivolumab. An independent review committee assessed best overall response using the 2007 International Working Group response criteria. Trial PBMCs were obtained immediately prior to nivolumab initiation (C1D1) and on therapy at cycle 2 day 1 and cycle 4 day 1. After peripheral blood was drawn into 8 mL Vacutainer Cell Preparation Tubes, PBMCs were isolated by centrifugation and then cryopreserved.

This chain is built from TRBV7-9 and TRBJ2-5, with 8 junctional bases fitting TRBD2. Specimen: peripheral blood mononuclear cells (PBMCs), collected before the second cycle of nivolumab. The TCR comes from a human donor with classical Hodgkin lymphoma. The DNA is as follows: TGTGCCAGCAGCTTAGCGAGGCTAGGACTAGCCCAAGAGACCCAGTACTTC. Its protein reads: CASSLARLGLAQETQYF.